The clone carrying this T cell receptor (beta chain) has a handful of counts. Treatment specified: 15 to 20 received Ad26.COV2.S at low or high dose, single or two shots; roughly five received placebo; per-sample allocation not given. All samples were drawn on day 63, counting from the first vaccine or placebo injection. The data derive from a study of Ad26.COV2.S vaccination and SARS-CoV-2 variants. This table comes from immunoSEQ multiplex PCR, and its TCRdb copy is limited to in-frame clones, with some not included. Here the sample spans around 300,000 clones, 85% to 90% being singletons. This TCR was sampled from a person between 18 and 65 years old who received the Ad26.COV2.S COVID-19 vaccine or a placebo. The sequencing here drew on peripheral blood, taken in a trial of Ad26.COV2.S vaccine versus placebo.

In DNA form, the CDR3 reads TGTGCCAGCAGAAACAGGGGGCGAGGCGAGCAGTACTTC. As protein: CASRNRGRGEQYF. The chain is built from TRBV6-5 and TRBJ2-7, with 9 bases that match TRBD1. V dropped 6 bases and J dropped 6; count of bases not matched to a gene: 6. CDR3 length: 13 residues. Germline V CDR1 and CDR2: MNHEY, SVGAGI.